Listed below are T cell receptor beta chains from one sample, sequenced in a study of T-cell reconstitution after alpha-beta-depleted transplantation in children. A single record per CDR3 protein comes from TCRdb applying MiXCR to the PCR reads. The table has around 600,000 distinct CDR3 sequences, 23% seen once. The source material was PBMCs, mostly from graft donor cells, sampled 360 days after TCRalphabeta/CD19-depleted stem cell transplant. Receptors originate from a boy in the first two years of life who had a stem cell transplant for acute myeloid leukemia, so the T cells may come from the graft donor. Both conserved end residues are part of each CDR3. A D gene is named only where the DNA matches it firmly. Size values are once, few and many counts, or a class for expanded clones, and some rows have none.

>TRBJ2-1|TRBV6-9|.|15|many
CASSYSSLRVGEQFF
TGTGCCAGCAGTTATTCGTCGCTCAGGGTTGGTGAGCAGTTCTTC
>TRBJ1-6|TRBV4-1|.|16|many
CASSQVGGADNSPLHF
TGCGCCAGCAGCCAAGTTGGGGGGGCAGATAATTCACCCCTCCACTTT
>TRBJ1-2|TRBV7-9|.|13|few
CASSLATGYGYTF
TGTGCCAGCAGCTTAGCTACAGGGTATGGCTACACCTTC
>TRBJ2-3|TRBV4-2|.|14|.
CASSPRQIRDTQYF
TGTGCCAGCAGCCCCCGACAGATTCGGGATACGCAGTATTTT
>TRBJ1-2|TRBV9|.|18|.
CASSVGGGDWGRRNGYTF
TGTGCCAGCAGCGTAGGAGGGGGGGACTGGGGAAGGAGGAATGGCTACACCTTC
>TRBJ2-1|TRBV24-1|TRBD2|11|.
CATSGLAGVFF
TGTGCCACCAGTGGGCTAGCGGGGGTTTTCTTC
>TRBJ2-2|TRBV6-4|.|13|many
CASSGGGTGELFF
TGTGCCAGCAGTGGAGGGGGAACCGGGGAGCTGTTTTTT
>TRBJ2-1|TRBV5-1|.|15|few
CASSPWGSSYNEQFF
TGCGCCAGCAGCCCTTGGGGGAGCTCCTACAATGAGCAGTTCTTC
>TRBJ1-5|TRBV20-1|.|14|.
CSARDRGWNQPQHF
TGCAGTGCTAGAGATCGGGGGTGGAATCAGCCCCAGCATTTT
>TRBJ1-3|TRBV4-1|.|14|few
CASSQPFSGNTIYF
TGCGCCAGCAGCCAACCGTTCTCTGGAAACACCATATATTTT
>TRBJ2-2|TRBV12-3/TRBV12-4|TRBD2|17|.
CASSFTLAGDNTGELFF
TGTGCCAGCAGTTTCACTCTAGCGGGGGATAACACCGGGGAGCTGTTTTTT
>TRBJ1-6|TRBV12-3/TRBV12-4|.|17|.
CASSRRSTSSYNSPLHF
TGTGCCAGCAGCAGAAGATCGACAAGCTCCTATAATTCACCCCTCCACTTT
>TRBJ2-2|TRBV28|.|15|.
CASITQETYTGELFF
TGTGCCAGCATCACCCAGGAGACGTACACCGGGGAGCTGTTTTTT
>TRBJ1-1|TRBV7-9|TRBD1|16|few
CASSPQTGYMNTEAFF
TGTGCCAGCAGCCCACAGACAGGGTACATGAACACTGAAGCTTTCTTT
>TRBJ2-2|TRBV7-2|TRBD1|18|.
CASSLAMPGQGVRRELFF
TGTGCCAGCAGCTTAGCGATGCCGGGACAGGGGGTGCGTAGGGAGCTGTTTTTT
>TRBJ2-2|TRBV18|.|15|many
CASSPQGRSTGELFF
TGTGCCAGCTCACCACAGGGGCGCAGCACCGGGGAGCTGTTTTTT
>TRBJ1-1|TRBV6-5|.|17|.
CASSYSRQHRMNTEAFF
TGTGCCAGCAGTTACAGCAGACAGCACCGTATGAACACTGAAGCTTTCTTT
>TRBJ1-5|TRBV20-1|.|14|few
CSARRGGGNQPQHF
TGCAGTGCTAGAAGGGGTGGGGGCAATCAGCCCCAGCATTTT
>TRBJ1-1|TRBV7-2|.|15|few
CASSQWTVLNTEAFF
TGTGCCAGCAGCCAATGGACAGTATTGAACACTGAAGCTTTCTTT
>TRBJ2-7|TRBV20-1|TRBD1|15|.
CIARSVGTGTYEQYF
TGCATTGCTAGGTCGGTAGGGACAGGGACTTACGAGCAGTACTTC